The 27 T cell receptor beta chains below all came from one sample that was sequenced in a study of blood T cell repertoires in COVID-19. Sequencing was performed with immunoSEQ multiplex PCR; in TCRdb, only in-frame clones are kept and a portion is missing. Among just under 250,000 clones listed, about 90% were seen once. The specimen sequenced was peripheral blood. The source of these receptors is a woman aged 25 to 39 who had recovered from COVID-19.

This chain links TRBV3-1 (or the pseudogene TRBV3-2) with TRBJ2-1, with 14 bases fitting TRBD2. V was pared by 2 bases and J by 4 bases, with 10 bases of the junction left unmatched. CDR3 size: 19 residues. The germline V gene has CDR1 LGHDT and CDR2 YNNKEL (reference sequence). As DNA, the CDR3 is TGTGCCAGCAGCCAACGGACTAGCGGGGGGCAACGGTTTTACAATGAGCAGTTCTTC. Its translation is CASSQRTSGGQRFYNEQFF.

This chain links TRBV2 with TRBJ2-1; D gene unclear. The germline V gene has CDR1 SNHLY and CDR2 FYNNEI. The CDR3 length is 13 residues. Trimming removed 4 bases from V and 1 base from J, with 5 bases in between. CDR3 in amino acids: CASSARSYNEQFF. The CDR3 region has the DNA TGTGCCAGCAGTGCCCGGTCCTACAATGAGCAGTTCTTC.

The V and J genes are TRBV20-1 and TRBJ2-7, with a possible D match to TRBD1 (5 bases). Germline V gives CDR1 DFQATT, CDR2 SNEGSKA (reference sequence). The length of the CDR3 is 12 residues. Trimming took off 3 bases at V and 0 bases at J, with 6 bases between the two ends. The CDR3 DNA sequence: TGCAGTGCTAGTGACAGCTCCTACGAGCAGTACTTC. Its protein product is CSASDSSYEQYF.

J is TRBJ2-3 and V is TRBV5-1; no clear D gene. The germline V gene has CDR1 SGHRS and CDR2 YFSETQ. The CDR3 extends over 15 amino acids. Trimming removed 2 bases from V and 3 bases from J, with 13 bases in between. The CDR3 nucleotides read TGCGCCAGCAGCTTATTCGAGTCTACGACAGATACGCAGTATTTT. Translation: CASSLFESTTDTQYF.

The rearrangement links TRBV5-1 to TRBJ1-2, with no clear D. Trimming pared 4 bases from V and 0 bases from J, leaving 13 bases between. CDR3 size: 15 residues. Per germline, CDR1 SGHRS and CDR2 YFSETQ. The CDR3 protein is CASSLGGGANYGYTF. In nucleotides, the CDR3 is TGCGCCAGCAGCCTGGGAGGCGGTGCTAACTATGGCTACACCTTC.

This chain uses TRBV5-1 with TRBJ1-1, with 7 bases matching TRBD1. CDR3 size: 14 residues. CDR1 and CDR2 from the germline V gene are SGHRS and YFSETQ. V lost 3 bases, J lost 2 bases, and 4 bases stayed unmatched. CDR3 loop: CASSSGGDNTEAFF. The CDR3 DNA follows: TGCGCCAGCAGCTCAGGGGGAGATAACACTGAAGCTTTCTTT.

The chain is built from TRBV7-6 and TRBJ2-7, with 8 bases matching TRBD2. Trimming at V came to 0 bases and at J to 2 bases, leaving 15 bases not matched to a gene. CDR3 length: 19 residues. Germline CDR1 SGHVS, CDR2 FNYEAQ. The CDR3 DNA reads as TGTGCCAGCAGCTTAGCACTCCCCCTAAGGGCGGGGGGCGCCTACGAGCAGTACTTC. It codes for CASSLALPLRAGGAYEQYF.

The genes are TRBV5-1 and TRBJ2-6, with TRBD1 as a possible D gene (6 bases). This CDR3 is 18 amino acids long. The V and J ends lost 8 bases and 0 bases respectively, with 21 bases between them. Per the germline V gene, CDR1 is SGHRS and CDR2 is YFSETQ. The CDR3 loop is CARREADRQFSGANVLTF. In DNA form, the CDR3 reads TGCGCCAGGAGAGAGGCCGACAGGCAATTCTCTGGGGCCAACGTCCTGACTTTC.

CDR3: CATVAGVAAGNTIYF. The DNA for the CDR3 is TGTGCCACCGTCGCGGGGGTAGCGGCTGGAAACACCATATATTTT. The J gene is TRBJ1-3, the V gene TRBV7-8, with a possible D match to TRBD1 (5 bases). The germline V and J ends were trimmed by 10 bases and 2 bases, with 18 bases remaining between them. The CDR3 covers 15 residues. Germline V CDR1 and CDR2: SGHVS, FQNEAQ.

The gene calls are TRBV3-1 (or the pseudogene TRBV3-2) and TRBJ1-3; 7 bases fit TRBD1. CDR1 LGHDT and CDR2 YNNKEL come from the germline V gene (reference sequence). Trimming took 6 bases from V and 0 from J; bases not matched to a gene: 5. The CDR3 length is 15 residues. The CDR3 bases are TGTGCCAGCAGGTCGGGACAGTACTCTGGAAACACCATATATTTT. It is translated as CASRSGQYSGNTIYF.

The chain joins TRBV9 to TRBJ2-3, with 8 bases matching TRBD1. Trimming took 3 bases from V and 2 from J; bases not matched to a gene: 8. Per the germline V gene, CDR1 is SGDLS and CDR2 is YYNGEE. CDR3 size: 16 residues. The CDR3 DNA reads TGTGCCAGCAGCGGAGGGGGACAGGTATTCACAGATACGCAGTATTTT. It specifies CASSGGGQVFTDTQYF.

This sequence joins TRBV29-1 and TRBJ2-7; 8 bases are shared with TRBD1. Germline CDR1 and CDR2: SQVTM and ANQGSEA. The CDR3 length is 11 residues. V was pared by 4 bases and J by 4 bases, with 0 bases of the junction left unmatched. CDR3 region: CSVGTGYEQYF. CDR3 sequence (DNA): TGCAGCGTTGGGACAGGGTACGAGCAGTACTTC.

The rearrangement uses TRBV15 and TRBJ1-5, with D unresolved. V dropped 0 bases and J dropped 3 bases, with 9 bases sitting between them. Germline V CDR1 and CDR2: LNHNV, YYDKDF (reference sequence). This CDR3 contains 15 residues. The CDR3 nucleotides read TGTGCCACCAGCAGAGATAAGGGAGTCAATCAGCCCCAGCATTTT. As protein: CATSRDKGVNQPQHF.

This rearrangement joins TRBV6-5 to TRBJ1-5; 9 nucleotides agree with TRBD1. The CDR3 contains 16 residues. Looked up from germline, CDR1 is MNHEY and CDR2 is SVGAGI. With V trimmed by 4 bases and J by 4 bases, 8 bases remained unmatched. CDR3 coding DNA: TGTGCCAGCAGTTTTCAAAGACAGGGGGGGAATCAGCCCCAGCATTTT. Encoded protein: CASSFQRQGGNQPQHF.

V and J are TRBV19 and TRBJ1-2; 8 bases are shared with TRBD1. The CDR3 loop spans 15 amino acids. Germline trimming cut 3 bases from V and 6 bases from J; bases unmatched to any gene: 9. Germline lookup yields CDR1 LNHDA and CDR2 SQIVND (reference sequence). CDR3 amino acids: CASSIRTGNLHGYTF. The CDR3 DNA reads TGTGCCAGTAGTATCCGGACAGGGAATTTGCATGGCTACACCTTC.

As DNA, the CDR3 is TGTGCCAGCAGCGTAGGTGACGGGGGGTCCTCCTACGAGCAGTACTTC. As protein: CASSVGDGGSSYEQYF. This chain uses TRBV9 with TRBJ2-7, with 7 bases aligning to TRBD2. Unmatched junction bases numbered 6, after V lost 0 bases and J lost 0 bases. CDR1 and CDR2 from the germline V gene are SGDLS and YYNGEE. CDR3 length: 16 residues.

This clone was picked up one time. V gene TRBV6-1 combines with J gene TRBJ1-4; 10 bases map to TRBD1. CDR1 is MNHNS, CDR2 SASEGT, per germline. This CDR3 is 17 amino acids long. V lost 2 bases and J lost 8; bases outside the gene matches: 11. CDR3: CASSERGTGTGVEKLFF. CDR3 bases: TGTGCCAGCAGTGAAAGGGGGACCGGGACAGGGGTCGAAAAACTGTTTTTT.

V usage is TRBV18 and J usage is TRBJ1-2, with 9 bases identical to TRBD1. The CDR3 has 15 amino acids. V was clipped by 6 bases and J by 7 bases; unmatched bases: 12. Germline V gene sequence: CDR1 KGHSH, CDR2 LQKENI. The CDR3 DNA reads as TGTGCCAGCTCTCCGGGGACAGGGCCTCGGGGTGGCTACACCTTC. The encoded protein is CASSPGTGPRGGYTF.

This chain joins TRBV18 and TRBJ2-3; D gene ambiguous. V dropped 3 bases and J dropped 2 bases, with 9 bases sitting between them. The CDR3 has 14 amino acids. CDR1 and CDR2 from the germline V gene are KGHSH and LQKENI. CDR3 region: CASSPSDNTDTQYF. DNA of the CDR3: TGTGCCAGCTCACCTTCCGACAACACAGATACGCAGTATTTT.

V and J are TRBV5-6 and TRBJ2-2; the match to TRBD2 covers 8 bases. Trimming at V came to 1 base and at J to 11 bases, leaving 4 bases not matched to a gene. This CDR3 comprises 13 residues. CDR1 is SGHDT and CDR2 is YYEEEE in the germline V gene. The CDR3 DNA follows: TGTGCCAGCAGCTTGCGCGGGGGGCCTGAGCTGTTTTTT. Protein product: CASSLRGGPELFF.

This chain uses TRBV2 with TRBJ2-5, with TRBD1 matching over 9 bases. V trimming: 6 bases; J trimming: 2 bases; junction bases outside the gene matches: 1. From germline, CDR1 is SNHLY and CDR2 FYNNEI. The CDR3 contains 13 residues. This chain's CDR3 is CASSGTGQETQYF. CDR3 in DNA: TGTGCCAGCAGCGGGACAGGGCAAGAGACCCAGTACTTC.

The genes are TRBV30 and TRBJ2-3, with 11 nucleotides matching TRBD2. Germline values: CDR1 GTSNPN, CDR2 SVGIG (reference sequence). The CDR3 loop spans 15 amino acids. Unmatched junction bases numbered 11, after V lost 1 base and J lost 11 bases. The CDR3 bases are TGTGCCTGGAGTGGGACTAGCGGGCTTTTAGGGGAGCAGTATTTT. It yields the protein CAWSGTSGLLGEQYF.

The chain carries TRBV20-1 and TRBJ1-1, with D hard to call. This CDR3 region has 11 residues. Trimming pared 5 bases from V and 0 bases from J, leaving 4 bases between. Per the germline V gene, CDR1 is DFQATT and CDR2 is SNEGSKA (reference sequence). CDR3 coding DNA: TGCAGTGCTTCTCTGAACACTGAAGCTTTCTTT. Its translation: CSASLNTEAFF.

This chain uses TRBV3-1 (or the pseudogene TRBV3-2) with TRBJ2-1; 12 bases are a match to TRBD2. The ends lost 1 base at V and 5 bases at J; junction bases unmatched: 3. Germline assignment: CDR1 LGHDT and CDR2 YNNKEL (reference sequence). This CDR3 is built from 16 residues. CDR3 sequence reads: CASSQVRLAGDNEQFF. The CDR3 DNA is TGTGCCAGCAGCCAAGTTCGACTAGCGGGGGACAATGAGCAGTTCTTC.

The chain uses TRBV2 and TRBJ2-7; tentatively, D is TRBD1 (6 bases). Germline CDR1 reads SNHLY; CDR2 reads FYNNEI. The CDR3 has 15 residues. The V gene lost 0 bases and the J gene lost 4 bases, with 13 bases spanning the gap. The CDR3 DNA follows: TGTGCCAGCAGTGAAGCGGGGGCGCGCCTTTACGAGCAGTACTTC. Translation gives CASSEAGARLYEQYF.

This clone has only one observation. This rearrangement joins TRBV9 to TRBJ2-5; TRBD1 matches at 9 bases. This CDR3 is built from 15 residues. V trimming: 5 bases; J trimming: 0 bases; junction bases outside the gene matches: 5. The germline gives CDR1 SGDLS, CDR2 YYNGEE. CDR3 coding DNA: TGTGCCAGCAGTGGACAGGGGCGATACCAAGAGACCCAGTACTTC. It is translated as CASSGQGRYQETQYF.

This clone was detected only a few times. Germline is not matched at one junction end, which may reflect a read error. V gene TRBV6-5 combines with J gene TRBJ2-7; D perhaps matches TRBD2 (7 bases). The germline gives CDR1 MNHEY, CDR2 SVGAGI. The CDR3 is 16 amino acids. The CDR3 is CASRYSRGPIAYEQYF. As DNA, the CDR3 is TGTGCCAGCAGGTACTCGCGGGGGCCCATCGCCTACGAGCAGTACTTC.